The next 9 T cell receptor beta chains were all read from a single sample in a study of blood T cell repertoires in COVID-19. Assay used: immunoSEQ multiplex PCR; TCRdb lists only in-frame clones, some missing. The sample carries under 250,000 clones, 85% recorded once. The source material was peripheral blood. All receptors come from a man in his fifties or sixties with COVID-19, enrolled during active disease.

V and J are TRBV6-6 and TRBJ2-5, with TRBD2 identical over 7 bases. Per the germline V gene, CDR1 is MNHNY and CDR2 is SVGAGI (reference sequence). The CDR3 has 16 residues. J gave up 0 bases and V 2 bases, and 6 bases lay outside the gene matches. The DNA of the CDR3 is TGTGCCAGCAGTTACGGGAGGGGTTCGTACCAAGAGACCCAGTACTTC. Protein product: CASSYGRGSYQETQYF.

This rearrangement joins TRBV18 to TRBJ2-2; D not certain. Germline V gives CDR1 KGHSH, CDR2 LQKENI. The ends were cut back, 3 bases at V and 3 bases at J, with 2 bases in the middle. The CDR3 sequence is 12 residues long. The CDR3 reads CASSPDTGELFF. DNA for the CDR3: TGTGCCAGCTCACCCGACACCGGGGAGCTGTTTTTT.

This sequence joins TRBV28 and TRBJ1-6; the D gene is possibly TRBD1 (6 bases). CDR1 MDHEN and CDR2 SYDVKM come from the germline V gene. The CDR3 has 13 amino acids. V lost 10 bases and J lost 8, with 15 bases in between. Here the CDR3 reads CATQGGVYSPLHF. CDR3 in DNA: TGTGCCACTCAAGGGGGGGTGTATTCACCCCTCCACTTT.

A single count supports this clone. The chain couples TRBV18 to TRBJ2-7; a weak D match, TRBD1 (5 bases). V gave up 3 bases and J gave up 2 bases, with 17 bases separating them. Germline V CDR1 and CDR2: KGHSH, LQKENI. This CDR3 region has 16 residues. The CDR3 bases are TGTGCCAGCTCACCCCCCCAGGGCTCGTTTCCCTACGAGCAGTACTTC. This gives the protein CASSPPQGSFPYEQYF.

The gene calls are TRBV19 and TRBJ1-1; 7 nucleotides align to TRBD1. In germline, CDR1 is LNHDA, CDR2 SQIVND (reference sequence). Trimming at V came to 2 bases and at J to 6 bases, leaving 15 bases not matched to a gene. The CDR3 contains 17 residues. DNA of the CDR3: TGTGCCAGTAGTATATTAAGTAACAGGGGATCTTCCGCTGAAGCTTTCTTT. It yields the protein CASSILSNRGSSAEAFF. Combining the CDR3 with reference TRBV19 and TRBJ1-1 gives the whole variable domain DGGITQSPKYLFRKEGQNVTLSCEQNLNHDAMYWYRQDPGQGLRLIYYSQIVNDFQKGDIAEGYSVSREKKESFPLTVTSAQKNPTAFYLCASSILSNRGSSAEAFFGQGTRLTVV.

The chain uses TRBV19 and TRBJ1-3; D remains ambiguous. V shed 3 bases and J shed 3 bases, with 12 bases lying between them. Germline V gene sequence: CDR1 LNHDA, CDR2 SQIVND (reference sequence). The CDR3 is 15 amino acids. This chain's CDR3 is CASSMEGSNGNTIYF. CDR3 coding DNA: TGTGCCAGTAGTATGGAAGGGAGTAATGGAAACACCATATATTTT.

The chain uses TRBV7-3 and TRBJ2-1, with 8 bases identical to TRBD1. The CDR3 runs 15 residues. V lost 4 bases, J lost 7 bases, and 9 bases stayed unmatched. Germline CDR1 reads SGHTA; CDR2 reads FQGTGA. CDR3 residues: CASSSGGSATNEQFF. The CDR3 coding sequence is TGTGCCAGCAGCTCAGGGGGCTCCGCAACTAATGAGCAGTTCTTC.

This clone turned up a few times. J is TRBJ1-1 and V is TRBV18; 9 bases match TRBD1. V shed 6 bases, J shed 5 bases, and the junction held 4 bases outside the gene matches. CDR3 length: 13 residues. CDR1 and CDR2 from the germline V gene are KGHSH and LQKENI. For the CDR3, the DNA is TGTGCCAGCTCTTCCGACAGGGGGACTGAAGCTTTCTTT. It translates to CASSSDRGTEAFF. Supplemented by reference TRBV18 and TRBJ1-1, the full variable domain reads NAGVMQNPRHLVRRRGQEARLRCSPMKGHSHVYWYRQLPEEGLKFMVYLQKENIIDESGMPKERFSAEFPKEGPSILRIQQVVRGDSAAYFCASSSDRGTEAFFGQGTRLTVV.

The chain links TRBV5-4 to TRBJ1-2, with 8 positions matching TRBD1. CDR1 and CDR2 (germline): SGHNT, YYREEE (reference sequence). The CDR3 is 11 amino acids. Unmatched junction bases numbered 6, after V lost 9 bases and J lost 8 bases. CDR3 in amino acids: CATEGQEGYTF. CDR3 bases: TGTGCCACTGAGGGACAGGAGGGCTACACCTTC.